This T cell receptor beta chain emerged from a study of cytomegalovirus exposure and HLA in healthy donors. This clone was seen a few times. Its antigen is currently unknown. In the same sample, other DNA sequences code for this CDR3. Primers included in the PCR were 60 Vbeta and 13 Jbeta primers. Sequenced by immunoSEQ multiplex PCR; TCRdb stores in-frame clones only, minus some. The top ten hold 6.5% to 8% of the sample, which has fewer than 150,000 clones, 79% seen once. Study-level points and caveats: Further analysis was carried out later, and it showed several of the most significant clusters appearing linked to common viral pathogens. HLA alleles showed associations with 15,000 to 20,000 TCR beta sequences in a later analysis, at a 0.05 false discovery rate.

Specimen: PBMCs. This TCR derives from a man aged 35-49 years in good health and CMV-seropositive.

For the CDR3, the DNA is TGTGCCAGTAGTATTTCTGGGGGCGATCAGCCCCAGCATTTT. This translates into CASSISGGDQPQHF. The chain uses TRBV19 and TRBJ1-5; D might be TRBD1 (6 bases). Between the trimmed V and J ends, which lost 3 bases and 5 bases, there was a span of 11 bases. Germline V CDR1 and CDR2: LNHDA, SQIVND (reference sequence). The CDR3 consists of 14 residues.